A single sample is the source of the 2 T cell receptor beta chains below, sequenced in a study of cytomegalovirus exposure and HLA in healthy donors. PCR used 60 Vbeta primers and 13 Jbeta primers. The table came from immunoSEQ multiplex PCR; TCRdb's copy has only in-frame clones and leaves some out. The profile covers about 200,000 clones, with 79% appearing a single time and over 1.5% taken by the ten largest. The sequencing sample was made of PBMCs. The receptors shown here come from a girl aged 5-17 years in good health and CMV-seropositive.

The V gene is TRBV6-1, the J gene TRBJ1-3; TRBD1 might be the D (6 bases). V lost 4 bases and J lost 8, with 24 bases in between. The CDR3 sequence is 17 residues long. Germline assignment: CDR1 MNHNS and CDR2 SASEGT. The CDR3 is CASSGPPWGPDGDTIYF. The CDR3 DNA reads TGTGCCAGCAGTGGGCCCCCTTGGGGGCCCGATGGGGACACCATATATTTT.

CDR3 bases: TGTGCCAGCCTGGACAGCACACTCAATCAGCCCCAGCATTTT. It specifies CASLDSTLNQPQHF. This sequence joins TRBV6-6 and TRBJ1-5, with D maybe TRBD1 (6 bases). V lost 8 bases and J 3 bases, leaving 14 bases between the germline ends. This CDR3 spans 14 amino acids. The germline V gene has CDR1 MNHNY and CDR2 SVGAGI (reference sequence).